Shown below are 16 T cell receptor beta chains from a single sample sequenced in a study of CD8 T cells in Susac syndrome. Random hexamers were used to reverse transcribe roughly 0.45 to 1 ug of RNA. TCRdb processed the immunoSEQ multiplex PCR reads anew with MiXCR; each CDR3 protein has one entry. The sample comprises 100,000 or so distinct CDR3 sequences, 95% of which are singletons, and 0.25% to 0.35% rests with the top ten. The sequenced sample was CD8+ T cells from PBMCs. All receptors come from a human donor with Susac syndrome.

The CDR3 DNA is TGTGCCACCAGAGGGGAAGGGCCGAACACCGGGGAGCTGTTTTTT. Amino acids: CATRGEGPNTGELFF. V is TRBV15 and J is TRBJ2-2; TRBD1 is a possible D gene (5 bases). V lost 6 bases, J lost 0 bases, and 11 bases lay in between. There are 15 residues in the CDR3. Per the germline V gene, CDR1 is LNHNV and CDR2 is YYDKDF (reference sequence).

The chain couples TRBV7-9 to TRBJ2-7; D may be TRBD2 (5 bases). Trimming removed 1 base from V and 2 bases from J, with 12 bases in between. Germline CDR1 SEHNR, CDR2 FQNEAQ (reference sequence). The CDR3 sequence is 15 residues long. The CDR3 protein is CASSLESGKPYEQYF. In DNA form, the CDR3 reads TGTGCCAGCAGCTTAGAGTCCGGGAAACCCTACGAGCAGTACTTC. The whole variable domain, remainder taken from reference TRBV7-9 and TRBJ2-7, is DTGVSQNPRHKITKRGQNVTFRCDPISEHNRLYWYRQTLGQGPEFLTYFQNEAQLEKSRLLSDRFSAERPKGSFSTLEIQRTEQGDSAMYLCASSLESGKPYEQYFGPGTRLTVT.

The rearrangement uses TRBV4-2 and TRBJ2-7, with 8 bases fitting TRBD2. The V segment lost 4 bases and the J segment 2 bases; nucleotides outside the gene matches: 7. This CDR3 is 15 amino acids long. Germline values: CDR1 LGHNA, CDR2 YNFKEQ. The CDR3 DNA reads TGTGCCAGCAGCCCGGGGGGGGCAGGGCCCTACGAGCAGTACTTC. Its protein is CASSPGGAGPYEQYF.

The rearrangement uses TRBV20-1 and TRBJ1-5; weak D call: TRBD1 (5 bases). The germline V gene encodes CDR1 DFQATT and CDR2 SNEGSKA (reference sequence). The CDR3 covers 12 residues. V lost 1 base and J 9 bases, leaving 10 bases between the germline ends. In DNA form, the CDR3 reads TGCAGTGCTAGAGCCTCAGGGCGGCCCCAGCATTTT. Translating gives CSARASGRPQHF.

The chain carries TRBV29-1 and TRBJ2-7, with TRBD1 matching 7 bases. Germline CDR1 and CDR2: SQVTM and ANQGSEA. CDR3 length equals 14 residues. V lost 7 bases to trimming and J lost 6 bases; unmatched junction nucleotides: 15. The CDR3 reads CSAGHTGDRGEQYF. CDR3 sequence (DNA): TGCAGCGCAGGACATACAGGGGATAGGGGCGAGCAGTACTTC.

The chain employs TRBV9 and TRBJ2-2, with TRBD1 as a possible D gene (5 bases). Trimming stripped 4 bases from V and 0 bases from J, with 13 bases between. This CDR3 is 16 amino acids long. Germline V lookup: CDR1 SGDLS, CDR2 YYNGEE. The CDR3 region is CASSLKTVANTGELFF. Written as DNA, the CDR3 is TGTGCCAGCAGCCTGAAGACAGTCGCGAACACCGGGGAGCTGTTTTTT.

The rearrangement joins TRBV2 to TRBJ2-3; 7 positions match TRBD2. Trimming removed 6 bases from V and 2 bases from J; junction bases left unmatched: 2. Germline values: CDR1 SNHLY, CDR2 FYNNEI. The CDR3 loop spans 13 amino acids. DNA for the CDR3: TGTGCCAGCAGAGGGACTATCACAGATACGCAGTATTTT. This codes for CASRGTITDTQYF.

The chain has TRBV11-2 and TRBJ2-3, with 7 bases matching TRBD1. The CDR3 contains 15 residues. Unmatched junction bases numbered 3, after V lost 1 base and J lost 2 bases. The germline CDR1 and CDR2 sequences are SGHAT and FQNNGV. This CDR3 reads CASSLVTGATDTQYF. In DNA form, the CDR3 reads TGTGCCAGCAGCTTAGTTACAGGGGCCACAGATACGCAGTATTTT.

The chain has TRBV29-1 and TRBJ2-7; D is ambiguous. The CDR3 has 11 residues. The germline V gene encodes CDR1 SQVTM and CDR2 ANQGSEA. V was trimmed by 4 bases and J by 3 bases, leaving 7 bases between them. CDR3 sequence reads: CSVVSNYEQYF. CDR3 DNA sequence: TGCAGCGTTGTGTCGAACTACGAGCAGTACTTC.

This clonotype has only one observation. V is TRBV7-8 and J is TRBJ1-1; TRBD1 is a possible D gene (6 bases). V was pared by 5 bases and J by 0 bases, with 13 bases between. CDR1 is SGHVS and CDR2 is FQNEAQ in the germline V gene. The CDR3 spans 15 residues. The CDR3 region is CASSGWGALNTEAFF. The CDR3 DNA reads TGTGCCAGCAGCGGATGGGGGGCCTTGAACACTGAAGCTTTCTTT.

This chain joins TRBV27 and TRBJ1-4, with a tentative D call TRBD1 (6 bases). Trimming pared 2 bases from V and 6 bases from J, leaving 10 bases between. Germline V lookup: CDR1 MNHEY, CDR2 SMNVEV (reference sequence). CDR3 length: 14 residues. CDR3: CASSLTGLDEKLFF. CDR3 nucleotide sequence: TGTGCCAGCAGTTTAACAGGGCTCGATGAAAAACTGTTTTTT.

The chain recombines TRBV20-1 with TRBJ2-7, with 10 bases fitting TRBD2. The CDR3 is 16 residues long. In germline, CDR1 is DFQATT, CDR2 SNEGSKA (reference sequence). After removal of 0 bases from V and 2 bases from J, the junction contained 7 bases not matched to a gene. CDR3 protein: CSARDLAGALPYEQYF. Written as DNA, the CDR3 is TGCAGTGCTAGAGATCTAGCGGGAGCCCTTCCCTACGAGCAGTACTTC.

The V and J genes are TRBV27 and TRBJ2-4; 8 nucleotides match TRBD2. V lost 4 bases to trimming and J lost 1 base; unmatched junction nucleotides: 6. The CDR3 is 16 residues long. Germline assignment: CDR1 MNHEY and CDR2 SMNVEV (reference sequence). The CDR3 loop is CASSSQRGRAKNIQYF. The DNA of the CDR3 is TGTGCCAGCAGTTCCCAGCGGGGGAGGGCCAAAAACATTCAGTACTTC.

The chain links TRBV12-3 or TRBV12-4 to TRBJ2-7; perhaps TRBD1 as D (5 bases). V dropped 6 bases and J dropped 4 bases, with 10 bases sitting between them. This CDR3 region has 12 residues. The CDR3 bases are TGTGCCAGCAGAATCCAGGGTTACGAGCAGTACTTC. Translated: CASRIQGYEQYF.

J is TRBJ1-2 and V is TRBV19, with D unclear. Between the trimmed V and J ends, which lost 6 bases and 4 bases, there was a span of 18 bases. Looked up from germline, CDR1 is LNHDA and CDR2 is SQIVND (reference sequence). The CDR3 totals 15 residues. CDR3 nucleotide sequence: TGTGCCAGTAGAGCGTATTCTGACACGGGCTATGGCTACACCTTC. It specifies CASRAYSDTGYGYTF. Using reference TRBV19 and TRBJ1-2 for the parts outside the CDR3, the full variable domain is DGGITQSPKYLFRKEGQNVTLSCEQNLNHDAMYWYRQDPGQGLRLIYYSQIVNDFQKGDIAEGYSVSREKKESFPLTVTSAQKNPTAFYLCASRAYSDTGYGYTFGSGTRLTVV.

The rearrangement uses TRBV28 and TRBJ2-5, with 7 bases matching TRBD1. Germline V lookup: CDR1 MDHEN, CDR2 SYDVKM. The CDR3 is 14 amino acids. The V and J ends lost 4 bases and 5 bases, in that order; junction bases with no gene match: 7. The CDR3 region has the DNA TGTGCCAGCAGTTACCGGACAGGCCCGGAGACCCAGTACTTC. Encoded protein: CASSYRTGPETQYF.